This TCR beta chain was captured in a study of OX40 agonist ivuxolimab in advanced cancers. General observations from the study: Expanded peripheral T cells had an undetermined antigen specificity. Within 6 weeks, CD4+ and CD8+ blood T cells expanded clonally at 0.1 to 3.0 mg/kg.

Worth noting for this clone: What it binds is unknown.

Trimming removed 5 bases from V and 8 bases from J, with 16 bases in between. CDR3 length: 13 residues. Germline V gene lookup returns CDR1 SGHAT and CDR2 FQDESV (reference sequence). TCRdb keeps only in-frame clones here, not all; method: immunoSEQ multiplex PCR. Among over 60,000 clones listed, 88% were seen once. The source is an adult with an advanced solid tumor such as melanoma, head and neck, liver or kidney cancer. The chain combines TRBV11-1 with TRBJ2-7; D is possibly TRBD1 (5 bases). The input for sequencing was CD4+ or CD8+ T cells sorted from blood, taken in a trial of the OX40 agonist ivuxolimab. The CDR3 spells CASSQPQGSKQYF. CDR3 nucleotide sequence: TGTGCCAGCAGCCAACCCCAGGGATCCAAGCAGTACTTC.